Shown below are 8 T cell receptor beta chains from a single sample sequenced in a study of breast tumors, draining lymph nodes, adjacent tissues. Breast cancer patients provided tissue from their axillary draining lymph nodes. TCRdb used MiXCR to reprocess the multiplex PCR reads, holding one entry per CDR3 protein. The profile shows fewer than 250,000 distinct CDR3 sequences, less than 40% of them singletons. Input material: axillary lymph node tissue. The receptors stem from a female donor with breast cancer. Some clones in this sample may be carry-over from other donors' samples.

At least ten counts were recorded for this clonotype. The chain carries TRBV9 and TRBJ2-4, with D possibly TRBD1 on 6 matching bases. Trimming removed 4 bases from V and 7 bases from J, with 12 bases in between. The CDR3 totals 13 residues. The germline CDR1 and CDR2 sequences are SGDLS and YYNGEE. The DNA for the CDR3 is TGTGCCAGCAGCCCCCAGGGGTTCAACATTCAGTACTTC. This gives the protein CASSPQGFNIQYF.

This clonotype was seen a handful of times. A read error may be the cause here, since a much bigger clone is one base away. The V call is TRBV20-1, the J call TRBJ2-1; D remains unclear. The CDR3 spans 17 residues. The germline V and J ends were trimmed by 5 bases and 0 bases, with 20 bases remaining between them. Germline V CDR1 and CDR2: DFQATT, SNEGSKA (reference sequence). This CDR3 is CSAEPRPRRTSYNEQFF. CDR3 nucleotides: TGCAGTGCTGAACCAAGACCGAGGAGAACCTCCTACAATGAGCAGTTCTTC.

The sample holds many counts of this clonotype. The CDR3 bases are TGCGCCAGCAGCTCAAACTCGCGCAATGAGCAGTTCTTC. It encodes CASSSNSRNEQFF. The rearrangement joins TRBV5-1 to TRBJ2-1; the D is unclear. V was trimmed by 3 bases and J by 6 bases, leaving 10 bases between them. CDR3 length: 13 residues. CDR1 SGHRS and CDR2 YFSETQ come from the germline V gene. Full variable domain (remainder filled in from reference TRBV5-1 and TRBJ2-1): KAGVTQTPRYLIKTRGQQVTLSCSPISGHRSVSWYQQTPGQGLQFLFEYFSETQRNKGNFPGRFSGRQFSNSRSEMNVSTLELGDSALYLCASSSNSRNEQFFGPGTRLTVL.

Comments on this clonotype: This may stem from a read error, because a much larger clone lies one nucleotide away. This CDR3 fails to terminate in the conserved phenylalanine or tryptophan, so it likely reflects a read error. This CDR3 is CASSLTPGRNEKLFL. The DNA for the CDR3 is TGTGCCAGCAGCTTGACCCCGGGACGAAATGAAAAACTGTTTTTG. The gene calls are TRBV7-6 and TRBJ1-4, with D maybe TRBD1 (5 bases). CDR1 and CDR2 from the germline V gene are SGHVS and FNYEAQ. Deletions cut 3 bases from V and 5 bases from J, with 13 bases between. The CDR3 totals 15 residues.

As for this clonotype: Germline is not matched at one junction end, which may reflect a read error. V and J are TRBV7-8 and TRBJ2-1; TRBD1 matches at 10 bases. This CDR3 is built from 21 residues. Germline CDR1 is SGHVS and CDR2 is FQNEAQ. CDR3 protein: CASSLGPPGQGSRRVGNEQFF. In DNA, the CDR3 is TGCGCCAGCAGCTTAGGACCTCCGGGACAGGGGTCCCGGCGGGTGGGCAATGAGCAGTTCTTC.

This clonotype came up many times. The chain is built from TRBV6-5 and TRBJ2-1, with 12 bases lining up with TRBD2. Germline V gives CDR1 MNHEY, CDR2 SVGAGI. The CDR3 length is 16 residues. Trimming cost V 6 bases and J 7 bases; bases outside gene matches: 10. CDR3 region: CASSRHLAGGENEQFF. For the CDR3, the DNA is TGTGCCAGCAGCCGACATCTAGCGGGAGGGGAAAATGAGCAGTTCTTC.

CDR3 in DNA: TGTGCCAGCAGTGATGTCCCGGGACTAGCGGGAGGTACCAGGTACTTC. It translates to CASSDVPGLAGGTRYF. The chain has TRBV2 and TRBJ2-5; TRBD2 agrees at 15 bases. Per the germline V gene, CDR1 is SNHLY and CDR2 is FYNNEI. The length of the CDR3 is 16 residues. The ends lost 3 bases at V and 13 bases at J; junction bases unmatched: 12.

The sample holds many counts of this clonotype. CDR3 nucleotide sequence: TGTGCCAGCAGCCCAGGGACAGTATGGCAGCCACGGCCCCAGCATTTT. Protein product: CASSPGTVWQPRPQHF. This rearrangement joins TRBV5-5 to TRBJ1-5; TRBD1 agrees at 7 bases. CDR1 and CDR2 (germline): SGHKS, YYEKEE (reference sequence). This CDR3 region has 16 residues. V gave up 4 bases and J gave up 9 bases; unmatched junction bases: 16.